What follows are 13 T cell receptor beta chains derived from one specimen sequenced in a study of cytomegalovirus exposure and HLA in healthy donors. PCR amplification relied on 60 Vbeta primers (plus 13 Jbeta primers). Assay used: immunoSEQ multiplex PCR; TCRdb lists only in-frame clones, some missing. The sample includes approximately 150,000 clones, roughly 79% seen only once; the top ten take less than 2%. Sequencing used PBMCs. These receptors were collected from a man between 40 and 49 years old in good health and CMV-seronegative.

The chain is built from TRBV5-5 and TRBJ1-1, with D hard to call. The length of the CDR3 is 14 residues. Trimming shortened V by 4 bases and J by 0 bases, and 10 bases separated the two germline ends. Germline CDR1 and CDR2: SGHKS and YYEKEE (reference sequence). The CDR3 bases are TGTGCCAGCAGCGCGGCCTGGGTGAACACTGAAGCTTTCTTT. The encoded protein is CASSAAWVNTEAFF. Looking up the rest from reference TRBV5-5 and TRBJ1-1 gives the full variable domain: DAGVTQSPTHLIKTRGQQVTLRCSPISGHKSVSWYQQVLGQGPQFIFQYYEKEERGRGNFPDRFSARQFPNYSSELNVNALLLGDSALYLCASSAAWVNTEAFFGQGTRLTVV.

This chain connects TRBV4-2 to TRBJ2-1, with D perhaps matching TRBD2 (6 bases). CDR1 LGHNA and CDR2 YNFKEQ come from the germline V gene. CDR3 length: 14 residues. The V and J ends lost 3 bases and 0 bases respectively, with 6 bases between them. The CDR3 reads CASSHGSSYNEQFF. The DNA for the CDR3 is TGTGCCAGCAGCCACGGGAGCTCCTACAATGAGCAGTTCTTC.

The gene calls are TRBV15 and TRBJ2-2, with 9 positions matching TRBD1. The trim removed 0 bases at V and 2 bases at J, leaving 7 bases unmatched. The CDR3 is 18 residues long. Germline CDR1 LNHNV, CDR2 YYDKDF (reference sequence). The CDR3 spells CATSRERGQGTNTGELFF. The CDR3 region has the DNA TGTGCCACCAGCAGAGAAAGGGGACAGGGAACAAACACCGGGGAGCTGTTTTTT.

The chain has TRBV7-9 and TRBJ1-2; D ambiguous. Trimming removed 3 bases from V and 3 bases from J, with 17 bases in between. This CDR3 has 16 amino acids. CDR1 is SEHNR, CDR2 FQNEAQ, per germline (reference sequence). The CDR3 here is CASSLSSVGVHYGYTF. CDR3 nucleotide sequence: TGTGCCAGCAGCTTGTCGTCGGTCGGGGTTCACTATGGCTACACCTTC. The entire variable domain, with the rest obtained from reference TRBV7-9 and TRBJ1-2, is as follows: DTGVSQNPRHKITKRGQNVTFRCDPISEHNRLYWYRQTLGQGPEFLTYFQNEAQLEKSRLLSDRFSAERPKGSFSTLEIQRTEQGDSAMYLCASSLSSVGVHYGYTFGSGTRLTVV.

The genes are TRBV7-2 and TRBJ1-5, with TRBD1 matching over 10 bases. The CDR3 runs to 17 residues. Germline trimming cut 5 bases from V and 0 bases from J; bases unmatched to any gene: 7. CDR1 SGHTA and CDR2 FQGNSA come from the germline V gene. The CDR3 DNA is TGTGCCAGCAGCCTGGGGACAGGGGTAAATAGCAATCAGCCCCAGCATTTT. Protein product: CASSLGTGVNSNQPQHF.

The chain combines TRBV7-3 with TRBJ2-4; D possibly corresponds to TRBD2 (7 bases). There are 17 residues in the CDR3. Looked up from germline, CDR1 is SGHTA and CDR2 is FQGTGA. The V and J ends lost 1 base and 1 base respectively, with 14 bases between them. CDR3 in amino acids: CASSLRGGHLAKNIQYF. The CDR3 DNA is TGTGCCAGCAGCTTAAGGGGGGGACATCTCGCCAAAAACATTCAGTACTTC.

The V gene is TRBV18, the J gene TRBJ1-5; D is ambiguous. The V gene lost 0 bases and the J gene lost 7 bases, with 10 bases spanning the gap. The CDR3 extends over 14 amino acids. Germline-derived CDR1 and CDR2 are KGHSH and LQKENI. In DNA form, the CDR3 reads TGTGCCAGCTCACCACCGGGGTCGGGGCAGCCCCAGCATTTT. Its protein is CASSPPGSGQPQHF.

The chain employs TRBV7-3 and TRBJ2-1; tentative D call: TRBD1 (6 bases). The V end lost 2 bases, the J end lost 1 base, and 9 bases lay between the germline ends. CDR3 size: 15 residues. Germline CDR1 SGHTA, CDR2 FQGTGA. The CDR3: CASSLVGGSYNEQFF. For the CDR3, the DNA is TGTGCCAGCAGCTTAGTAGGGGGATCCTACAATGAGCAGTTCTTC.

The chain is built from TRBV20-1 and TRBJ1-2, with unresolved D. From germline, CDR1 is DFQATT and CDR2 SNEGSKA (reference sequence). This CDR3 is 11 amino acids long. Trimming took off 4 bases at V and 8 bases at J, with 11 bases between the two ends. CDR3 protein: CSAILLEGYTF. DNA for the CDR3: TGCAGTGCTATTTTGCTAGAGGGCTACACCTTC.

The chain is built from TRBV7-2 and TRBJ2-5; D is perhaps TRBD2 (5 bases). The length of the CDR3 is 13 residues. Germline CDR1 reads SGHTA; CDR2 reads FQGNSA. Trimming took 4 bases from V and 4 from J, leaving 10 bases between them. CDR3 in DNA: TGTGCCAGCAGCTCTAGCCTCTCAGAGACCCAGTACTTC. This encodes CASSSSLSETQYF.

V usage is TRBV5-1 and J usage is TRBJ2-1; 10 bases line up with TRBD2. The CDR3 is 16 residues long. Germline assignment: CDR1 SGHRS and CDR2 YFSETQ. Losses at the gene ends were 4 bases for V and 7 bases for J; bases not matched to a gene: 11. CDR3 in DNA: TGCGCCAGCAGCATCAGGACTAGCGGTGTCAGTAATGAGCAGTTCTTC. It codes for CASSIRTSGVSNEQFF.

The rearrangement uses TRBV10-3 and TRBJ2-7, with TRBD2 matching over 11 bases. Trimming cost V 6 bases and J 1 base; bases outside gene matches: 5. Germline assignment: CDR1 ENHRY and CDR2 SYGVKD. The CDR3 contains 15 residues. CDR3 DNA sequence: TGTGCCATCAGATTAACTAGCGGGAGTTCCTACGAGCAGTACTTC. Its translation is CAIRLTSGSSYEQYF.

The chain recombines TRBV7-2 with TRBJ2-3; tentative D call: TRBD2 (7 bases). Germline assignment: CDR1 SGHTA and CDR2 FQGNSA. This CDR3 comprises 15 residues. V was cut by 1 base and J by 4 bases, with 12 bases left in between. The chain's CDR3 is CASSLGRGGADTQYF. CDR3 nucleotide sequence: TGTGCCAGCAGCTTAGGGCGAGGGGGGGCAGATACGCAGTATTTT. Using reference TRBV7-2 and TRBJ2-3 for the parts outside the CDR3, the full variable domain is GAGVSQSPSNKVTEKGKDVELRCDPISGHTALYWYRQSLGQGLEFLIYFQGNSAPDKSGLPSDRFSAERTGGSVSTLTIQRTQQEDSAVYLCASSLGRGGADTQYFGPGTRLTVL.